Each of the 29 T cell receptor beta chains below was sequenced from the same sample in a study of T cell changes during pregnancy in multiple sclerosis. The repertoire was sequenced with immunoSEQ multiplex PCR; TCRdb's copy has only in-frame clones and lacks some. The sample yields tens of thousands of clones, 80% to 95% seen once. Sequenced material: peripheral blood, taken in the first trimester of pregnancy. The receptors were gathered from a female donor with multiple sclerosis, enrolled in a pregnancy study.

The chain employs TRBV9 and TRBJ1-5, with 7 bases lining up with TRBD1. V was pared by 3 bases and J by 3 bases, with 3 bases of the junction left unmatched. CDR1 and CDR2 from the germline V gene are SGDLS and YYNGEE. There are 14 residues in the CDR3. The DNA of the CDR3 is TGTGCCAGCAGCGGACAGGGCGTCAATCAGCCCCAGCATTTT. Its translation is CASSGQGVNQPQHF. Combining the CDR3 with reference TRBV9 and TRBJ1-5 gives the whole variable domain DSGVTQTPKHLITATGQRVTLRCSPRSGDLSVYWYQQSLDQGLQFLIQYYNGEERAKGNILERFSAQQFPDLHSELNLSSLELGDSALYFCASSGQGVNQPQHFGDGTRLSIL.

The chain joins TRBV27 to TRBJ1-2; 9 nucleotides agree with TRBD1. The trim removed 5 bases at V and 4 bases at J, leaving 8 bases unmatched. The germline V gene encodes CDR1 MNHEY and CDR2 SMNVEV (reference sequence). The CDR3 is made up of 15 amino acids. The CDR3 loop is CASSKGTGYVYGYTF. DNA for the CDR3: TGTGCCAGCAGTAAGGGGACAGGGTATGTCTATGGCTACACCTTC.

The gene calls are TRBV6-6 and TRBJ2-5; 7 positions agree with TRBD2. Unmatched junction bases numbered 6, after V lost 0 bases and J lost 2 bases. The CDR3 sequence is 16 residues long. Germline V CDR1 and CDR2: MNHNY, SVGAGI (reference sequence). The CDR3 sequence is CASSYSRGVGQETQYF. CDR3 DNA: TGTGCCAGCAGTTACTCTCGGGGGGTAGGTCAAGAGACCCAGTACTTC.

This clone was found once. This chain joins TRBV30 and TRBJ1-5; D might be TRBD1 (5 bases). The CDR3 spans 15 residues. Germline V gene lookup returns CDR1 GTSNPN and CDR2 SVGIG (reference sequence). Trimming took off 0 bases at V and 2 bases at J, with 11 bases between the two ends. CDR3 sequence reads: CAWSVRGMGNQPQHF. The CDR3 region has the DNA TGTGCCTGGAGTGTACGGGGGATGGGCAATCAGCCCCAGCATTTT.

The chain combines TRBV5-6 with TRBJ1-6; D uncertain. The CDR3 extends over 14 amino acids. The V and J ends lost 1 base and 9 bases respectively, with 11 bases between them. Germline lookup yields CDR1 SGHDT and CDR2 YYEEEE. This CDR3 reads CASSLFQALSPLHF. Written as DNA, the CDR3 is TGTGCCAGCAGCTTGTTTCAGGCCCTTTCACCCCTCCACTTT.

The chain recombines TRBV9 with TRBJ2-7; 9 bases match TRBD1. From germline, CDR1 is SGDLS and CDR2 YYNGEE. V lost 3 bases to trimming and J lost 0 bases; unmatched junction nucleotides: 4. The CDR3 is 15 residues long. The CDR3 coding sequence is TGTGCCAGCAGCGCCGGGACAGGGAGCTCCTACGAGCAGTACTTC. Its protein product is CASSAGTGSSYEQYF.

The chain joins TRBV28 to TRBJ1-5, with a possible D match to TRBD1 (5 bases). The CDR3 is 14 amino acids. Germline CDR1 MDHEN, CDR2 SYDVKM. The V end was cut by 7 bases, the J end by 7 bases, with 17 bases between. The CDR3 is CASNPGGTEQPQHF. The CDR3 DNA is TGTGCCAGCAACCCCGGGGGAACGGAACAGCCCCAGCATTTT. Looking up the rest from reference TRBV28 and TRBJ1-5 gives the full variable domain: DVKVTQSSRYLVKRTGEKVFLECVQDMDHENMFWYRQDPGLGLRLIYFSYDVKMKEKGDIPEGYSVSREKKERFSLILESASTNQTSMYLCASNPGGTEQPQHFGDGTRLSIL.

The CDR3 nucleotides are TGTGCCAGCAGCTCGGGCAGGGGAGATGGCTACACCTTC. Protein: CASSSGRGDGYTF. This chain joins TRBV5-6 and TRBJ1-2; the D gene is possibly TRBD1 (6 bases). Germline assignment: CDR1 SGHDT and CDR2 YYEEEE. The CDR3 totals 13 residues. V lost 3 bases to trimming and J lost 6 bases, with 12 bases between them.

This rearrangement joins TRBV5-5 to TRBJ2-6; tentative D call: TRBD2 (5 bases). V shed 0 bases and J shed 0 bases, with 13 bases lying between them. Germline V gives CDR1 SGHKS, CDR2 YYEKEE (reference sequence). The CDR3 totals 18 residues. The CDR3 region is CASSLVVGRGSGANVLTF. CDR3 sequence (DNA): TGTGCCAGCAGCTTGGTGGTAGGGAGAGGCTCTGGGGCCAACGTCCTGACTTTC.

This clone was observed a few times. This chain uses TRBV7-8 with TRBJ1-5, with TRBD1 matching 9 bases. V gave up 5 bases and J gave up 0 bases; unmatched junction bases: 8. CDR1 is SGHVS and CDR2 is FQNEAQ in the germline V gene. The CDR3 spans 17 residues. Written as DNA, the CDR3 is TGTGCCAGCAGCCCCTGGGACAGGGCGTATAGCAATCAGCCCCAGCATTTT. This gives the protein CASSPWDRAYSNQPQHF.

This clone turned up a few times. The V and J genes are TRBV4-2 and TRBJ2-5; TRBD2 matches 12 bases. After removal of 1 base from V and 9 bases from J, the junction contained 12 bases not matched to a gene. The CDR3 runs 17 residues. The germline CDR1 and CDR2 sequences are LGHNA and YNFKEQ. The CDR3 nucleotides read TGTGCCAGCAGCCAAGGAACTAGCGGGGGGACGTTTCTACCCCAGTACTTC. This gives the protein CASSQGTSGGTFLPQYF.

The CDR3 here is CSSSGGGYGYTF. The CDR3 region has the DNA TGCAGCTCATCAGGGGGCGGGTATGGCTACACCTTC. The V and J genes are TRBV29-1 and TRBJ1-2, with TRBD1 matching over 8 bases. Germline lookup yields CDR1 SQVTM and CDR2 ANQGSEA. V dropped 8 bases and J dropped 5; count of bases not matched to a gene: 7. The length of the CDR3 is 12 residues.

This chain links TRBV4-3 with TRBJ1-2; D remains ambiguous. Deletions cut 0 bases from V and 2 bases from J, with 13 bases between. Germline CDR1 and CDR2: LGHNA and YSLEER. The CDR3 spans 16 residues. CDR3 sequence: CASSQDDTLGNYGYTF. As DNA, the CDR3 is TGCGCCAGCAGCCAAGATGATACCCTCGGGAACTATGGCTACACCTTC.

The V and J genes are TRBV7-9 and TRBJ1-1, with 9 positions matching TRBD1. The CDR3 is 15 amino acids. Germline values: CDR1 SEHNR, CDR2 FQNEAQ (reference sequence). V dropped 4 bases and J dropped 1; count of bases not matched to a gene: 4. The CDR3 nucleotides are TGTGCCAGCAGCTCGAAGGACAGGGGGAACACTGAAGCTTTCTTT. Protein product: CASSSKDRGNTEAFF.

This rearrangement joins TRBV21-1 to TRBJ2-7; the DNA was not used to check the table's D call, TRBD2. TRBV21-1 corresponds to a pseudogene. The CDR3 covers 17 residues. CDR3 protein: CASSRKGLAGGTYEQYF. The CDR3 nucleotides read TGTGCCAGCAGCAGGAAGGGACTAGCGGGGGGTACCTACGAGCAGTACTTC.

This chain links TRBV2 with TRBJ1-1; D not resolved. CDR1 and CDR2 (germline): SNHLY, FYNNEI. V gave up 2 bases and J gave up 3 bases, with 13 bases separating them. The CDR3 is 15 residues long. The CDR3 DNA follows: TGTGCCAGCAGTGAAAGGAGCACCGGCGACACTGAAGCTTTCTTT. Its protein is CASSERSTGDTEAFF.

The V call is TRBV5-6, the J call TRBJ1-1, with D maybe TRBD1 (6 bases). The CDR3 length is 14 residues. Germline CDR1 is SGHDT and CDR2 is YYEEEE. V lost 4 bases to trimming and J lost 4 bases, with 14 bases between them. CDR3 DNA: TGTGCCAGCAGCAAGGACAGAGGGGGCACTGAAGCTTTCTTT. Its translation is CASSKDRGGTEAFF. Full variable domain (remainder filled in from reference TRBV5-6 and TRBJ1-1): DAGVTQSPTHLIKTRGQQVTLRCSPKSGHDTVSWYQQALGQGPQFIFQYYEEEERQRGNFPDRFSGHQFPNYSSELNVNALLLGDSALYLCASSKDRGGTEAFFGQGTRLTVV.

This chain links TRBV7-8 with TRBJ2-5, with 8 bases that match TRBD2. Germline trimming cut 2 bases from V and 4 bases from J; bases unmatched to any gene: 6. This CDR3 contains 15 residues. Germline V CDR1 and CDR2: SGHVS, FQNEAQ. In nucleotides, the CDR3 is TGTGCCAGCAGCTTACGGGGGGGTGGCCCAGAGACCCAGTACTTC. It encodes CASSLRGGGPETQYF. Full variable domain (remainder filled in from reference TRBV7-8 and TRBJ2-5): GAGVSQSPRYKVAKRGQDVALRCDPISGHVSLFWYQQALGQGPEFLTYFQNEAQLDKSGLPSDRFFAERPEGSVSTLKIQRTQQEDSAVYLCASSLRGGGPETQYFGPGTRLLVL.

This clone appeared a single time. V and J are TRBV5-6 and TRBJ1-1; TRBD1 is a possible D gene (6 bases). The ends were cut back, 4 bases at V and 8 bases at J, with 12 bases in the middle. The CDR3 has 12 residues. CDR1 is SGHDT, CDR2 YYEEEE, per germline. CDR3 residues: CASSMDRKEAFF. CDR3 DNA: TGTGCCAGCAGCATGGACAGAAAGGAAGCTTTCTTT.

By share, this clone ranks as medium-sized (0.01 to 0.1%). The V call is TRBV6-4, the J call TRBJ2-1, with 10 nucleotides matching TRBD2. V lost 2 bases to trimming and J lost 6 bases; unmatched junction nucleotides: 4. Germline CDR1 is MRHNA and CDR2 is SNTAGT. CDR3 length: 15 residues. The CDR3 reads CASSDSGGASNEQFF. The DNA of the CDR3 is TGTGCCAGCAGTGACAGCGGGGGGGCAAGCAATGAGCAGTTCTTC.

Here the CDR3 DNA reads TGCAGCGTTACTCATGCCTATGAAGCTTTCTTT. Translating it yields CSVTHAYEAFF. The rearrangement uses TRBV29-1 and TRBJ1-1; the D is unclear. The CDR3 runs 11 residues. Germline V gene lookup returns CDR1 SQVTM and CDR2 ANQGSEA. Trimming removed 5 bases from V and 7 bases from J, with 11 bases in between.

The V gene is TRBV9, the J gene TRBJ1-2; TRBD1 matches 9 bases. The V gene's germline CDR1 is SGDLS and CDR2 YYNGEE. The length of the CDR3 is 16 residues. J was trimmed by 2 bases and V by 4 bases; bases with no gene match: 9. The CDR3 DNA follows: TGTGCCAGCAGCCCTCTTCAAGGGACAGGGAACTATGGCTACACCTTC. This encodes CASSPLQGTGNYGYTF. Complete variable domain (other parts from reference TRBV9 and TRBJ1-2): DSGVTQTPKHLITATGQRVTLRCSPRSGDLSVYWYQQSLDQGLQFLIQYYNGEERAKGNILERFSAQQFPDLHSELNLSSLELGDSALYFCASSPLQGTGNYGYTFGSGTRLTVV.

CDR3 in DNA: TGTGCCAGCAGCCCTAGGGCGGTCCTTAGCGGGTCGCAGTTCTTC. It codes for CASSPRAVLSGSQFF. The chain recombines TRBV7-2 with TRBJ2-1; 7 bases match TRBD2. This CDR3 region has 15 residues. Germline CDR1 is SGHTA and CDR2 is FQGNSA. V dropped 5 bases and J dropped 12; count of bases not matched to a gene: 16.

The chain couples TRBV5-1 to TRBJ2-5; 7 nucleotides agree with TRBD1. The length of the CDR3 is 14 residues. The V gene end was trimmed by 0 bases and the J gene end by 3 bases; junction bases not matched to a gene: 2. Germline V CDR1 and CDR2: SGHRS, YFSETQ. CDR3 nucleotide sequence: TGCGCCAGCAGCTTGGAAGGGGGCAAAGAGACCCAGTACTTC. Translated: CASSLEGGKETQYF.

CDR3: CASSLEGGMGDYGYTF. For the CDR3, the DNA is TGTGCCAGCAGCTTAGAGGGCGGGATGGGAGACTATGGCTACACCTTC. The V and J genes are TRBV7-2 and TRBJ1-2, with D hard to call. The CDR3 has 16 residues. Germline V gives CDR1 SGHTA, CDR2 FQGNSA. Trimming shortened V by 1 base and J by 3 bases, and 15 bases separated the two germline ends. The entire variable domain, with the rest obtained from reference TRBV7-2 and TRBJ1-2, is as follows: GAGVSQSPSNKVTEKGKDVELRCDPISGHTALYWYRQSLGQGLEFLIYFQGNSAPDKSGLPSDRFSAERTGGSVSTLTIQRTQQEDSAVYLCASSLEGGMGDYGYTFGSGTRLTVV.

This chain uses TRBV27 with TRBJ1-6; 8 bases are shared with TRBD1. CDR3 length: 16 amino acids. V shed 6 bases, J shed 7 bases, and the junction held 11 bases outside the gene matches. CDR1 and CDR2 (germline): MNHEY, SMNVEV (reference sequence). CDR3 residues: CASRLGQGALNSPLHF. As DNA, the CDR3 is TGTGCCAGCAGACTCGGACAGGGTGCCCTAAATTCACCCCTCCACTTT.

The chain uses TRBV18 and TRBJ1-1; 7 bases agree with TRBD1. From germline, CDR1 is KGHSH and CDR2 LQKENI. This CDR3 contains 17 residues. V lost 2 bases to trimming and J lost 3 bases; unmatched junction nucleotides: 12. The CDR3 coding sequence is TGTGCCAGCTCACCAGAGAGGCGACAGGGAGCGGACACTGAAGCTTTCTTT. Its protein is CASSPERRQGADTEAFF.

CDR3 in DNA: TGTGCCAGCTCAGGGGGCAGGGAGTGGGAGACCCAGTACTTC. This sequence encodes CASSGGREWETQYF. The chain couples TRBV27 to TRBJ2-5; 8 nucleotides line up with TRBD1. J was trimmed by 5 bases and V by 8 bases; bases with no gene match: 10. This CDR3 has 14 amino acids. Germline V gene lookup returns CDR1 MNHEY and CDR2 SMNVEV (reference sequence).

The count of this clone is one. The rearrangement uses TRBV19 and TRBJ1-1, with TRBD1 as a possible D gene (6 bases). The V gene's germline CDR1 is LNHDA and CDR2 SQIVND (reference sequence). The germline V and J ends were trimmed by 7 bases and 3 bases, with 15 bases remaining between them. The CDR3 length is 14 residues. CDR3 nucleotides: TGTGCCAGTAAGGGTACAGGGAAGGACACTGAAGCTTTCTTT. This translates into CASKGTGKDTEAFF.